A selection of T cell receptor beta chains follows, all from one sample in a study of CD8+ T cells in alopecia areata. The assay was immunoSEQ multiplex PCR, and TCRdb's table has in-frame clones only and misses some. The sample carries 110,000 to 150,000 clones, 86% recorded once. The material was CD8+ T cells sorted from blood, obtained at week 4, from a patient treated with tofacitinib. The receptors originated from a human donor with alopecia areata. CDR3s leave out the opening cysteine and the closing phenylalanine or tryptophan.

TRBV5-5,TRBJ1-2,ASREVEAGYGYT
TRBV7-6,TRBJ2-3,ASSLDGALDTQY
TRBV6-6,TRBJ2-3,ASSYEPDTQY
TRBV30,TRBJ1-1,AWRGLGGTEAF
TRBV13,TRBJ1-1,ASSLALGTGDPEAF
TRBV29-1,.,SVRGYPATYEQY
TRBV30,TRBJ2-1,AWSMKGTLYNEQF
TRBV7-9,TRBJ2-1,ASSQTSGVKDEQF
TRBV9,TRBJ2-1,ASSSRARRVVYNEQF
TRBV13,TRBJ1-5,ASSYGTADQPQH
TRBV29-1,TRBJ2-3,SVEGPGEKEGIADTQY
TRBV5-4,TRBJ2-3,ASSPGTSGGTDTQY
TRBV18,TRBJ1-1,ASSPPSATNTEAF
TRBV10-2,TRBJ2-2,ASSEFRNANTGELF
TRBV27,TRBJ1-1,ASSILENTEAF
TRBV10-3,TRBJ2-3,ASHPGQGADTQY
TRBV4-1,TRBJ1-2,ASSHTTSDTFTNYGYT
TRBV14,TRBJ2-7,ASSQGPEQY
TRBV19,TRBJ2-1,ASSTPAPVGTSGITEQF
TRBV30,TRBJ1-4,AWSIPQGVLKLF
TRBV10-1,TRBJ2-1,ASSEGTSDEQF
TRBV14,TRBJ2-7,ASSPGTSGYEQY
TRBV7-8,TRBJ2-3,ASLAEPMQTSTDTQY
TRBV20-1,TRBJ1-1,SAEFYLEAF
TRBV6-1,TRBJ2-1,ASSRYAEQF
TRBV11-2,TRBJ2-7,ASSLVTSGPSYEQY
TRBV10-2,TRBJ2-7,ASSEGAGSY